One sample yielded the 8 T cell receptor beta chains listed below, sequenced in a study of cytomegalovirus exposure and HLA in healthy donors. The PCR used 60 Vbeta and 13 Jbeta primers. Clones were read by immunoSEQ multiplex PCR, and TCRdb kept only the in-frame ones, dropping some. In the table there are about 130,000 clones, roughly 83% of which are singletons. Sequencing input: PBMCs. These receptors all stem from a girl aged 2 to 9 in good health and CMV-seronegative.

The rearrangement links TRBV6-1 to TRBJ2-7; a weak D match, TRBD2 (7 bases). Germline loops: CDR1 MNHNS, CDR2 SASEGT. The CDR3 sequence is 15 residues long. Trimming took 4 bases from V and 0 from J, leaving 13 bases between them. The CDR3 is CASSARGANSYEQYF. CDR3 bases: TGTGCCAGCAGTGCCCGGGGGGCGAACTCCTACGAGCAGTACTTC.

The gene calls are TRBV2 and TRBJ1-3; D unclear. CDR1 and CDR2 from the germline V gene are SNHLY and FYNNEI. V shed 8 bases and J shed 2 bases, with 4 bases lying between them. This CDR3 spans 11 amino acids. In DNA, the CDR3 is TGTGCCAGCCCAGCTGGAAACACCATATATTTT. Translation: CASPAGNTIYF. The full variable domain, rest sourced from reference TRBV2 and TRBJ1-3, is EPEVTQTPSHQVTQMGQEVILRCVPISNHLYFYWYRQILGQKVEFLVSFYNNEISEKSEIFDDQFSVERPDGSNFTLKIRSTKLEDSAMYFCASPAGNTIYFGEGSWLTVV.

This clone was found a few times. The chain uses TRBV6-6 and TRBJ1-2; D ambiguous. Germline CDR1 and CDR2: MNHNY and SVGAGI (reference sequence). The CDR3 loop spans 13 amino acids. The germline V and J ends were trimmed by 6 bases and 8 bases, with 16 bases remaining between them. The DNA for the CDR3 is TGTGCCAGCAGCCACGGCGGGGTGGGGGGCTACACCTTC. It encodes CASSHGGVGGYTF.

The chain uses TRBV5-1 and TRBJ1-1, with a tentative D call TRBD1 (6 bases). V shed 4 bases and J shed 3 bases, with 19 bases lying between them. Germline V CDR1 and CDR2: SGHRS, YFSETQ. This CDR3 has 16 amino acids. The CDR3 nucleotides are TGCGCCAGCAGCCAACACAGGACAGACTACTACACTGAAGCTTTCTTT. Residues: CASSQHRTDYYTEAFF. The variable domain in full, completed from reference TRBV5-1 and TRBJ1-1, reads KAGVTQTPRYLIKTRGQQVTLSCSPISGHRSVSWYQQTPGQGLQFLFEYFSETQRNKGNFPGRFSGRQFSNSRSEMNVSTLELGDSALYLCASSQHRTDYYTEAFFGQGTRLTVV.

The J gene is TRBJ2-1, the V gene TRBV30; 7 bases align to TRBD2. V trimming: 8 bases; J trimming: 3 bases; junction bases outside the gene matches: 16. CDR3 length: 16 residues. Germline CDR1 and CDR2: GTSNPN and SVGIG (reference sequence). CDR3 protein: CAPKWAGVIFYNEQFF. The CDR3 DNA reads TGTGCCCCAAAATGGGCGGGAGTGATTTTCTACAATGAGCAGTTCTTC.

The V gene is TRBV2, the J gene TRBJ2-7; D is unresolved. CDR3 length: 14 residues. V gave up 2 bases and J gave up 5 bases, with 13 bases separating them. Germline V gene data show CDR1 as SNHLY and CDR2 as FYNNEI. This chain's CDR3 is CASSEYGSLNEQYF. CDR3 DNA: TGTGCCAGCAGTGAATACGGGTCCCTGAACGAGCAGTACTTC.

The chain is built from TRBV5-1 and TRBJ1-6; D is ambiguous. The germline V gene has CDR1 SGHRS and CDR2 YFSETQ. This CDR3 has 14 residues. Trimming took off 0 bases at V and 7 bases at J, with 8 bases between the two ends. This CDR3 reads CASSLDGRNSPLHF. CDR3 coding DNA: TGCGCCAGCAGCTTGGACGGCAGGAATTCACCCCTCCACTTT.

This clone was counted once. This chain joins TRBV5-4 and TRBJ2-5; D uncertain. CDR1 is SGHNT, CDR2 YYREEE, per germline (reference sequence). The ends were cut back, 4 bases at V and 5 bases at J, with 12 bases in the middle. The CDR3 has 13 amino acids. CDR3 DNA: TGTGCCAGCAGCCTGCCCACCGCGGAGACCCAGTACTTC. As protein: CASSLPTAETQYF.